A single sample is the source of the 9 T cell receptor beta chains below, sequenced in a study of T cell changes during pregnancy in multiple sclerosis. TCRdb keeps only in-frame clones here, not all; method: immunoSEQ multiplex PCR. The sample includes about 73,000 clones, roughly nine tenths of them seen just once. The source was peripheral blood, collected after pregnancy. The source of these receptors is a female donor in good health, enrolled as a control in a pregnancy study.

The chain has TRBV4-3 and TRBJ1-3, with D possibly TRBD1 on 5 matching bases. With 3 bases removed from V and 2 bases from J, the gap between germline ends came to 14 bases. Germline V gives CDR1 LGHNA, CDR2 YSLEER. The CDR3 extends over 16 amino acids. In nucleotides, the CDR3 is TGCGCCAGCAGCCAGACCACAGGCTTTCCTGGAAACACCATATATTTT. Its translation: CASSQTTGFPGNTIYF.

The chain is built from TRBV27 and TRBJ2-1, with a weak D call TRBD1 (6 bases). The CDR3 runs 15 residues. V shed 9 bases and J shed 2 bases, with 17 bases lying between them. CDR1 is MNHEY, CDR2 SMNVEV, per germline (reference sequence). The CDR3 reads CASTKKQGPYNEQFF. CDR3 DNA sequence: TGTGCCAGTACTAAGAAACAGGGACCCTACAATGAGCAGTTCTTC.

This clone was counted a single time. The chain recombines TRBV5-1 with TRBJ2-5; 13 nucleotides align to TRBD2. The length of the CDR3 is 17 residues. The trim removed 4 bases at V and 5 bases at J, leaving 11 bases unmatched. Germline V lookup: CDR1 SGHRS, CDR2 YFSETQ. The CDR3 spells CASSPGLAGATGETQYF. The CDR3 bases are TGCGCCAGCAGCCCTGGACTAGCGGGAGCAACTGGTGAGACCCAGTACTTC.

The chain combines TRBV7-2 with TRBJ2-1; a weak D match, TRBD1 (5 bases). Germline CDR1 SGHTA, CDR2 FQGNSA. The V and J ends lost 6 bases and 2 bases respectively, with 17 bases between them. This CDR3 region has 16 residues. CDR3 residues: CASRAGSSGPYNEQFF. CDR3 sequence (DNA): TGTGCCAGCAGAGCAGGGTCCTCGGGTCCCTACAATGAGCAGTTCTTC.

This chain uses TRBV7-2 with TRBJ2-7; a possible D gene is TRBD1 (6 bases). Deletions cut 5 bases from V and 0 bases from J, with 8 bases between. The germline CDR1 and CDR2 sequences are SGHTA and FQGNSA. The CDR3 runs to 13 residues. The DNA for the CDR3 is TGTGCCAGCAGCCGACAGGTCTCCTACGAGCAGTACTTC. Protein: CASSRQVSYEQYF.

This chain links TRBV19 with TRBJ2-3; 9 bases agree with TRBD2. J lost 2 bases, V lost 5 bases, and 5 bases had no gene match. CDR1 is LNHDA and CDR2 is SQIVND in the germline V gene (reference sequence). The CDR3 is 15 amino acids. The CDR3 DNA is TGTGCCAGTAGTTCTAGCGGGATGTACACAGATACGCAGTATTTT. Its protein is CASSSSGMYTDTQYF. Filled out from reference TRBV19 and TRBJ2-3, the complete variable domain reads DGGITQSPKYLFRKEGQNVTLSCEQNLNHDAMYWYRQDPGQGLRLIYYSQIVNDFQKGDIAEGYSVSREKKESFPLTVTSAQKNPTAFYLCASSSSGMYTDTQYFGPGTRLTVL.

The V and J genes are TRBV7-2 and TRBJ2-1; TRBD2 agrees at 16 bases. V trimming: 5 bases; J trimming: 4 bases; junction bases outside the gene matches: 5. The CDR3 contains 17 residues. Germline lookup yields CDR1 SGHTA and CDR2 FQGNSA. DNA for the CDR3: TGTGCCAGCAGCCCTGGGACTAGCGGGAGGGTATACAATGAGCAGTTCTTC. This translates into CASSPGTSGRVYNEQFF.

The rearrangement joins TRBV29-1 to TRBJ1-1, with 7 bases identical to TRBD1. In germline, CDR1 is SQVTM, CDR2 ANQGSEA. This CDR3 contains 14 residues. CDR3 nucleotide sequence: TGCCCGGGACCGGGGGCAGGGGGGAACACTGAAGCTTTCTTT. Translation: CPGPGAGGNTEAFF.

The rearrangement uses TRBV29-1 and TRBJ1-6; 10 bases are a match to TRBD1. J lost 9 bases, V lost 7 bases, and 12 bases had no gene match. The CDR3 consists of 15 residues. Germline CDR1 SQVTM, CDR2 ANQGSEA. The CDR3 sequence is CSAGGQGDMSSPLHF. In DNA form, the CDR3 reads TGCAGCGCCGGAGGACAGGGGGATATGTCTTCACCCCTCCACTTT.